What follows are 23 T cell receptor beta chains derived from one specimen sequenced in a study of T cell repertoires in aging, cancer and after chemotherapy. Peripheral blood genomic DNA, not sorted cells or RNA, was the template. A mixed TRB-A/B primer pool amplified rearranged TRB by multiplex touch-down PCR. TCRdb re-analysed the multiplex PCR reads in MiXCR, keeping a single row per CDR3 protein. The data hold around 4,000 distinct CDR3 sequences, with over 25% observed a single time. Source material: blood. The receptors shown here come from a human donor in good health.

V is TRBV19 and J is TRBJ1-2, with 9 bases aligning to TRBD1. J was trimmed by 2 bases and V by 9 bases; bases with no gene match: 4. CDR1 and CDR2 from the germline V gene are LNHDA and SQIVND (reference sequence). The CDR3 has 13 amino acids. DNA of the CDR3: TGTGCCAGCGGACAGGGGCTAAACTATGGCTACACCTTC. Its protein is CASGQGLNYGYTF.

The chain combines TRBV5-6 with TRBJ1-1; D unclear. The ends were cut back, 0 bases at V and 1 base at J, with 10 bases in the middle. Germline CDR1 reads SGHDT; CDR2 reads YYEEEE. This CDR3 spans 15 amino acids. CDR3 protein: CASSLESGRNTEAFF. The CDR3 region has the DNA TGTGCCAGCAGCTTGGAATCCGGGAGGAACACTGAAGCTTTCTTT.

The rearrangement joins TRBV20-1 to TRBJ2-5; 8 positions agree with TRBD1. From germline, CDR1 is DFQATT and CDR2 SNEGSKA (reference sequence). The J segment lost 14 bases and the V segment lost 2 bases, leaving 10 bases of the junction unmatched. CDR3 length: 12 residues. The CDR3 DNA reads TGCAGTGCTAGAACCGGGACAGGCCCTTTTTACTTC. As protein: CSARTGTGPFYF.

The sample holds a few counts of this clonotype. This chain joins TRBV5-6 and TRBJ2-7, with 7 bases aligning to TRBD1. CDR1 is SGHDT, CDR2 YYEEEE, per germline. V was pared by 3 bases and J by 2 bases, with 11 bases of the junction left unmatched. This CDR3 contains 16 residues. CDR3: CASSSQTGIQTYEQYF. The CDR3 nucleotides read TGTGCCAGCAGCTCACAGACAGGGATACAAACCTACGAGCAGTACTTC.

This clonotype was counted between two and nine times. The rearrangement links TRBV6-5 to TRBJ2-5, with TRBD2 as a possible D gene (6 bases). V lost 7 bases to trimming and J lost 7 bases, with 19 bases between them. Germline assignment: CDR1 MNHEY and CDR2 SVGAGI. The CDR3 length is 14 residues. CDR3: CASTRAASEGTQYF. CDR3 nucleotides: TGTGCCAGCACTCGGGCAGCTTCGGAGGGGACCCAGTACTTC.

By frequency in the sample, this clonotype is medium-sized. The chain recombines TRBV19 with TRBJ1-2, with 7 bases that match TRBD1. V dropped 6 bases and J dropped 5; count of bases not matched to a gene: 15. In germline, CDR1 is LNHDA, CDR2 SQIVND (reference sequence). The CDR3 covers 16 residues. CDR3 bases: TGTGCCAGTAGACCTACGACAGGGAAGTGGAGTTATGGCTACACCTTC. Protein: CASRPTTGKWSYGYTF.

In this sample, this clonotype turned up a few times. The rearrangement links TRBV20-1 to TRBJ2-5; D gene uncertain. Trimming shortened V by 0 bases and J by 5 bases, and 1 base separated the two germline ends. The length of the CDR3 is 10 residues. From germline, CDR1 is DFQATT and CDR2 SNEGSKA (reference sequence). Written as DNA, the CDR3 is TGCAGTGCTAGAGAGGAGACCCAGTACTTC. Translating gives CSAREETQYF.

This clonotype was seen only a few times. This chain connects TRBV18 to TRBJ2-1; D is perhaps TRBD2 (6 bases). The V end was cut by 8 bases, the J end by 5 bases, with 13 bases between. CDR3 length equals 13 residues. Germline CDR1 KGHSH, CDR2 LQKENI. CDR3 sequence reads: CASRTGDNNEQFF. The CDR3 bases are TGTGCCAGCCGGACGGGGGATAACAATGAGCAGTTCTTC.

The chain has TRBV6-5 and TRBJ1-2; TRBD1 might be the D (6 bases). Germline loops: CDR1 MNHEY, CDR2 SVGAGI. This CDR3 region has 15 residues. Between the trimmed V and J ends, which lost 3 bases and 2 bases, there was a span of 13 bases. The CDR3 loop is CASSYRQVGNYGYTF. CDR3 in DNA: TGTGCCAGCAGTTATAGACAGGTCGGAAACTATGGCTACACCTTC.

The CDR3 sequence: CASSPGQGNQPQHF. The CDR3 DNA is TGTGCCAGCAGCCCCGGACAGGGTAATCAGCCCCAGCATTTT. The chain carries TRBV6-5 and TRBJ1-5; 8 bases line up with TRBD1. The V gene end was trimmed by 6 bases and the J gene end by 4 bases; junction bases not matched to a gene: 5. CDR1 is MNHEY, CDR2 SVGAGI, per germline. This CDR3 is 14 amino acids long.

V gene TRBV6-1 combines with J gene TRBJ2-5; 8 bases match TRBD2. The germline V gene has CDR1 MNHNS and CDR2 SASEGT. V was clipped by 6 bases and J by 5 bases; unmatched bases: 14. This CDR3 has 16 residues. The CDR3 DNA follows: TGTGCCAGCAGGGCGGGGGGAGGGAGTCCGTTGGAGACCCAGTACTTC. Protein: CASRAGGGSPLETQYF.

By its share, this clonotype is large. The chain is built from TRBV29-1 and TRBJ1-1, with D maybe TRBD1 (5 bases). In germline, CDR1 is SQVTM, CDR2 ANQGSEA. The CDR3 is 14 residues long. Trimming stripped 6 bases from V and 1 base from J, with 15 bases between. CDR3 sequence (DNA): TGCAGCGTCACCCGGGGCAGATCGAACACTGAAGCTTTCTTT. Protein: CSVTRGRSNTEAFF.

The rearrangement joins TRBV20-1 to TRBJ1-1; D is undetermined. This CDR3 spans 14 amino acids. Per germline, CDR1 DFQATT and CDR2 SNEGSKA (reference sequence). Between the trimmed V and J ends, which lost 0 bases and 1 base, there was a span of 9 bases. The CDR3 nucleotides read TGCAGTGCTAGAGACCCCAAGGGGAACACTGAAGCTTTCTTT. The encoded protein is CSARDPKGNTEAFF.

By frequency in the sample, this clonotype is medium-sized. V and J are TRBV6-5 and TRBJ2-3; D is unclear. Trimming took 6 bases from V and 7 from J, leaving 8 bases between them. The CDR3 has 11 residues. Germline V gives CDR1 MNHEY, CDR2 SVGAGI. The DNA for the CDR3 is TGTGCCAGCAGGGAGAGTAATACGCAGTATTTT. Protein product: CASRESNTQYF.

Concerning this clonotype itself: This sequence may be a read error, since a much larger clone differs from it by one base. CDR3 DNA: TGTGCCAGCCTGGGACAGGGGGCGCGGGTTGGCTTCACCTTC. Its translation: CASLGQGARVGFTF. The gene calls are TRBV6-6 and TRBJ1-2; 12 nucleotides line up with TRBD1. Germline CDR1 is MNHNY and CDR2 is SVGAGI (reference sequence). The CDR3 is 14 amino acids.

This clonotype was picked up a small number of times. The chain recombines TRBV18 with TRBJ2-5, with 7 bases lining up with TRBD2. The V gene's germline CDR1 is KGHSH and CDR2 LQKENI. Losses at the gene ends were 2 bases for V and 0 bases for J; bases not matched to a gene: 3. The CDR3 consists of 15 residues. The CDR3 loop reads CASSPAGTNQETQYF. CDR3 in DNA: TGTGCCAGCTCACCAGCCGGGACTAACCAAGAGACCCAGTACTTC.

By sample share, this clonotype is large. The DNA is left out, because the CDR3 cannot be placed on it with certainty; the CDR3 is given as TCRdb lists it. The rearrangement uses TRBV29-1 and TRBJ2-3; TRBD2, the table's D call, lacks a check against the DNA. Germline values: CDR1 SQVTM, CDR2 ANQGSEA. The CDR3 region is 12 residues in length, termini included. The CDR3 spells CSVAIGTSGFYF.

This clonotype showed up just a few times. The chain joins TRBV30 to TRBJ2-7, with 7 nucleotides matching TRBD1. The CDR3 is made up of 16 amino acids. V trimming: 5 bases; J trimming: 1 base; junction bases outside the gene matches: 14. The V gene's germline CDR1 is GTSNPN and CDR2 SVGIG (reference sequence). The CDR3 spells CAWESYGTVGSYEQYF. The CDR3, as DNA: TGTGCCTGGGAGAGCTATGGGACAGTTGGTTCCTACGAGCAGTACTTC.

This chain joins TRBV18 and TRBJ2-6; D is undetermined. The germline V and J ends were trimmed by 3 bases and 0 bases, with 15 bases remaining between them. Germline CDR1 is KGHSH and CDR2 is LQKENI. This CDR3 has 18 amino acids. CDR3 sequence reads: CASSPYGRQISGANVLTF. Here the CDR3 DNA reads TGTGCCAGCTCACCTTACGGGCGCCAGATCTCTGGGGCCAACGTCCTGACTTTC. The variable domain in full, with the rest retrieved from reference TRBV18 and TRBJ2-6, is NAGVMQNPRHLVRRRGQEARLRCSPMKGHSHVYWYRQLPEEGLKFMVYLQKENIIDESGMPKERFSAEFPKEGPSILRIQQVVRGDSAAYFCASSPYGRQISGANVLTFGAGSRLTVL.

This clonotype showed up just a few times. The chain carries TRBV10-3 and TRBJ1-4, with unresolved D. Between the trimmed V and J ends, which lost 7 bases and 0 bases, there was a span of 6 bases. This CDR3 has 13 amino acids. In germline, CDR1 is ENHRY, CDR2 SYGVKD. The CDR3 DNA reads as TGTGCCATCAAGGCAGCAACTAATGAAAAACTGTTTTTT. It encodes CAIKAATNEKLFF.

The rearrangement joins TRBV27 to TRBJ2-7; no definite D call. Germline CDR1 MNHEY, CDR2 SMNVEV (reference sequence). Between the trimmed V and J ends, which lost 11 bases and 0 bases, there was a span of 14 bases. The length of the CDR3 is 13 residues. The CDR3: CAVSKDGSYEQYF. The CDR3 DNA reads as TGTGCCGTCTCAAAGGACGGCTCCTACGAGCAGTACTTC.

This clonotype was detected a few times. A junction boundary mismatches the germline segment, possibly from a read error. The chain links TRBV5-1 to TRBJ2-5; 8 bases fit TRBD1. The CDR3 spans 15 residues. The germline V gene has CDR1 SGHRS and CDR2 YFSETQ. The CDR3 loop reads CASSLVGQGEGTQYF. CDR3 nucleotide sequence: TGTGCCAGCAGCCTAGTTGGACAGGGAGAAGGGACCCAGTACTTC.

Within the sample, this clonotype is medium-sized. This chain uses TRBV30 with TRBJ1-1; tentative D call: TRBD1 (5 bases). There are 14 residues in the CDR3. V dropped 4 bases and J dropped 0 bases, with 12 bases sitting between them. The germline gives CDR1 GTSNPN, CDR2 SVGIG (reference sequence). The CDR3 sequence: CAWTTPGVNTEAFF. In DNA, the CDR3 is TGTGCCTGGACCACACCGGGGGTGAACACTGAAGCTTTCTTT.